The next 20 T cell receptor beta chains were all read from a single sample in a study of T cell responses to AZD1222 COVID-19 vaccine. The data were produced by immunoSEQ multiplex PCR, yet TCRdb's version contains in-frame clones alone and is incomplete. The sample contains roughly 120,000 clones, roughly 85% of which appear only once. This specimen was peripheral blood, taken on day 0 of AZD1222 vaccination. The receptors originated from an adult in good health.

The V call is TRBV7-3, the J call TRBJ2-6; D unresolved. V dropped 7 bases and J dropped 1 base, with 11 bases sitting between them. Germline CDR1 and CDR2: SGHTA and FQGTGA. The CDR3 has 15 amino acids. The CDR3 bases are TGTGCCAGCAACATTCCGAGTTCTGGGGCCAACGTCCTGACTTTC. It is translated as CASNIPSSGANVLTF.

V usage is TRBV27 and J usage is TRBJ1-5; D call uncertain. The CDR3 is 13 residues long. V was pared by 4 bases and J by 7 bases, with 11 bases between. The germline CDR1 and CDR2 sequences are MNHEY and SMNVEV (reference sequence). CDR3 in amino acids: CASSWDGRQPQHF. CDR3 sequence (DNA): TGTGCCAGCAGTTGGGATGGGAGGCAGCCCCAGCATTTT.

There are a few counts of this clone. J is TRBJ1-3 and V is TRBV12-3 or TRBV12-4; D is undetermined. The CDR3 length is 13 residues. The ends were cut back, 2 bases at V and 3 bases at J, with 5 bases in the middle. The CDR3 protein is CASSLSNGNTIYF. CDR3 bases: TGTGCCAGCAGTTTATCGAATGGAAACACCATATATTTT.

The chain couples TRBV4-1 to TRBJ2-5; 8 bases are shared with TRBD1. V lost 8 bases and J lost 4; bases outside the gene matches: 9. Germline-derived CDR1 and CDR2 are MGHRA and YSYEKL. The CDR3 is 14 amino acids. CDR3 nucleotide sequence: TGCGCCAGCGGAAAGACAGGGGTCGGAGAGACCCAGTACTTC. It codes for CASGKTGVGETQYF.

This clone was detected only once. The V and J genes are TRBV6-2 or TRBV6-3 and TRBJ2-2; 14 bases line up with TRBD2. J lost 2 bases, V lost 4 bases, and 9 bases had no gene match. The CDR3 totals 19 residues. Germline V gives CDR1 MNHEY, CDR2 SVGEGT. This CDR3 is CASSSPGLAGAGNTGELFF. The CDR3 DNA reads as TGTGCCAGCAGTTCTCCGGGACTAGCGGGAGCTGGCAACACCGGGGAGCTGTTTTTT.

This sequence joins TRBV5-1 and TRBJ2-7; 9 nucleotides line up with TRBD1. CDR1 is SGHRS, CDR2 YFSETQ, per germline. Trimming took 0 bases from V and 5 from J; bases not matched to a gene: 9. The CDR3 loop spans 16 amino acids. DNA of the CDR3: TGCGCCAGCAGCTTGGAGCAACAGGGGGCGGGAAACGAGCAGTACTTC. This codes for CASSLEQQGAGNEQYF.

This sequence joins TRBV7-2 and TRBJ1-6; no clear D gene. The CDR3 has 16 amino acids. Trimming pared 2 bases from V and 5 bases from J, leaving 13 bases between. Germline V gene data show CDR1 as SGHTA and CDR2 as FQGNSA. DNA for the CDR3: TGTGCCAGCAGCTTAATCGGCGGCAGAAATAATTCACCCCTCCACTTT. This encodes CASSLIGGRNNSPLHF.

The chain is built from TRBV19 and TRBJ2-7, with TRBD1 as a possible D gene (5 bases). This CDR3 spans 13 amino acids. V was trimmed by 3 bases and J by 2 bases, leaving 8 bases between them. Germline lookup yields CDR1 LNHDA and CDR2 SQIVND (reference sequence). CDR3 in amino acids: CASSIRVAYEQYF. CDR3 DNA: TGTGCCAGTAGTATCAGGGTGGCCTACGAGCAGTACTTC.

The CDR3 DNA reads TGTGCCAGCAGTTATCTTGACCCCAGGGTGAATGAGCAGTTCTTC. It translates to CASSYLDPRVNEQFF. The chain combines TRBV6-5 with TRBJ2-1; a weak D match, TRBD1 (5 bases). The CDR3 is made up of 15 amino acids. V lost 3 bases to trimming and J lost 7 bases, with 16 bases between them. Per the germline V gene, CDR1 is MNHEY and CDR2 is SVGAGI.

The rearrangement uses TRBV5-5 and TRBJ2-1; D perhaps matches TRBD2 (6 bases). Germline V gene sequence: CDR1 SGHKS, CDR2 YYEKEE (reference sequence). This CDR3 contains 17 residues. Trimming took 7 bases from V and 5 from J, leaving 25 bases between them. The DNA of the CDR3 is TGTGCCAGCCAAGGGATAGTTTTGGCTAGCGAGGACAATGAGCAGTTCTTC. It translates to CASQGIVLASEDNEQFF.

The rearrangement joins TRBV19 to TRBJ1-1, with TRBD1 matching over 9 bases. Trimming took 6 bases from V and 0 from J; bases not matched to a gene: 8. CDR3 length: 16 residues. CDR1 LNHDA and CDR2 SQIVND come from the germline V gene (reference sequence). The DNA of the CDR3 is TGTGCCAGTAGGGGTCCGGGACAGGGAATGAACACTGAAGCTTTCTTT. It codes for CASRGPGQGMNTEAFF.

The chain employs TRBV19 and TRBJ1-5, with a possible D match to TRBD1 (6 bases). From germline, CDR1 is LNHDA and CDR2 SQIVND (reference sequence). CDR3 length: 17 amino acids. Trimming removed 8 bases at V and 4 bases at J, with 24 bases between. CDR3 nucleotides: TGTGCCAGTGACAGGACAGCCCGACCAGTGGGGAATCAGCCCCAGCATTTT. This gives the protein CASDRTARPVGNQPQHF.

The rearrangement joins TRBV13 to TRBJ1-1, with D maybe TRBD1 (5 bases). Trimming pared 5 bases from V and 1 base from J, leaving 14 bases between. The CDR3 runs 15 residues. Per germline, CDR1 PRHDT and CDR2 FYEKMQ (reference sequence). CDR3 region: CASSTYEGANTEAFF. The CDR3 coding sequence is TGTGCCAGCAGCACCTATGAAGGGGCGAACACTGAAGCTTTCTTT.

The CDR3 here is CASSPTGQYTDTQYF. CDR3 sequence (DNA): TGTGCCAGCAGCCCGACAGGGCAATACACAGATACGCAGTATTTT. V usage is TRBV7-8 and J usage is TRBJ2-3; 7 nucleotides line up with TRBD1. The CDR3 runs to 15 residues. The V gene end was trimmed by 5 bases and the J gene end by 2 bases; junction bases not matched to a gene: 7. Germline V gene sequence: CDR1 SGHVS, CDR2 FQNEAQ.

V and J are TRBV24-1 and TRBJ2-3; TRBD2 aligns across 10 bases. Losses at the gene ends were 1 base for V and 6 bases for J; bases not matched to a gene: 3. CDR1 KGHDR and CDR2 SFDVKD come from the germline V gene. The CDR3 is 15 amino acids. The CDR3 is CATSDLASGSDTQYF. CDR3 DNA: TGTGCCACCAGTGATTTAGCTAGCGGGAGTGATACGCAGTATTTT.

This clone occurred once. The chain links TRBV3-1 (or the pseudogene TRBV3-2) to TRBJ2-2, with TRBD2 matching over 12 bases. V lost 4 bases, J lost 7 bases, and 1 base stayed unmatched. Germline CDR1 and CDR2: LGHDT and YNNKEL (reference sequence). The CDR3 consists of 14 residues. The CDR3 nucleotides read TGTGCCAGCAGCCTGACTAGCGGGGGCGGGGAGCTGTTTTTT. It yields the protein CASSLTSGGGELFF.

This chain links TRBV12-2 with TRBJ1-4. TRBV12-2 is reported as a pseudogene. The length of the CDR3 is 13 residues. The CDR3 sequence is CASRPRRLGKLFF. The CDR3 DNA sequence: TGTGCAAGTCGTCCTCGCCGTTTAGGAAAACTGTTTTTT.

The J gene is TRBJ2-5, the V gene TRBV12-3 or TRBV12-4; D is uncertain. V was trimmed by 6 bases and J by 5 bases, leaving 7 bases between them. The CDR3 sequence is 11 residues long. CDR3 nucleotide sequence: TGTGCCAGCAGCCTCGAGGAGACCCAGTACTTC. This encodes CASSLEETQYF.

This clone was detected once. The V call is TRBV6-6, the J call TRBJ1-5; possible D gene TRBD1, 5 bases. This CDR3 contains 14 residues. Germline values: CDR1 MNHNY, CDR2 SVGAGI (reference sequence). The V end lost 6 bases, the J end lost 5 bases, and 14 bases lay between the germline ends. The chain's CDR3 is CASRSWDADQPQHF. In DNA form, the CDR3 reads TGTGCCAGCAGGAGTTGGGACGCTGATCAGCCCCAGCATTTT.

This chain uses TRBV5-1 with TRBJ2-5, with 9 bases fitting TRBD2. The CDR3 covers 15 residues. Germline V lookup: CDR1 SGHRS, CDR2 YFSETQ. Trimming took 1 base from V and 5 from J; bases not matched to a gene: 6. CDR3 region: CASSLLAGPRETQYF. The DNA of the CDR3 is TGCGCCAGCAGCTTGCTAGCGGGGCCTAGGGAGACCCAGTACTTC.